This record concerns one T cell receptor (beta chain) sequence. Its antigen is unknown. This CDR3 region has 14 residues. Germline CDR1 SGDLS, CDR2 YYNGEE. Trimming took off 0 bases at V and 4 bases at J, with 10 bases between the two ends. The data derive from a study of identical twins. General observations from the study: Insertion counts were lower in abundant cord blood beta clonotypes, a trend that memory repertoires did not show.

TCRdb called the 5' RACE reads again in MiXCR, with one record for every CDR3 protein. The top ten hold 1.5% to 2% of the sample, which has 750,000 to 950,000 distinct CDR3 sequences, 12% seen once. Another study also made use of these data, one on yellow fever vaccine responses in identical twins.

The TCR sequence derives from a young woman in good health. Sequences were obtained from PBMCs. The V call is TRBV9, the J call TRBJ1-1, with D possibly TRBD1 on 5 matching bases. CDR3 protein: CASSVEQEGTEAFF. CDR3 DNA: TGTGCCAGCAGCGTAGAACAGGAGGGCACTGAAGCTTTCTTT.